Presented here are 12 T cell receptor beta chains from one specimen sequenced in a study of T cell responses to AZD1222 COVID-19 vaccine. Measured with immunoSEQ multiplex PCR; TCRdb has only the in-frame clones, and not every one. Of about 140,000 clones listed, about 89% are singletons. This material consisted of peripheral blood, taken 28 days after the second dose of the MenACWY control vaccine. All receptors come from an adult who received the MenACWY meningococcal vaccine as a control.

The chain links TRBV7-7 to TRBJ2-5; D unclear. Germline V gene data show CDR1 as SSHAT and CDR2 as FNYEAQ (reference sequence). This CDR3 comprises 15 residues. Trimming removed 1 base at V and 2 bases at J, with 11 bases between. CDR3 sequence reads: CASSLEGRPQETQYF. CDR3 bases: TGTGCCAGCAGCTTAGAAGGCAGGCCACAAGAGACCCAGTACTTC.

The chain links TRBV7-6 to TRBJ2-1; 8 positions agree with TRBD2. V shed 4 bases and J 6 bases; nucleotides not matched to a gene: 5. The germline gives CDR1 SGHVS, CDR2 FNYEAQ. CDR3 length: 14 amino acids. CDR3 sequence reads: CASSSGLDPNEQFF. Written as DNA, the CDR3 is TGTGCCAGCAGCTCGGGACTAGATCCCAATGAGCAGTTCTTC.

This clone was counted a single time. This chain connects TRBV12-3 or TRBV12-4 to TRBJ1-4, with TRBD1 matching over 8 bases. CDR3 length equals 13 residues. The ends lost 4 bases at V and 7 bases at J; junction bases unmatched: 2. CDR3 in DNA: TGTGCCAGCAGTTCCGACAGGGGTGAAAAACTGTTTTTT. Translating it yields CASSSDRGEKLFF.

This clone was seen a single time. The chain couples TRBV6-2 or TRBV6-3 to TRBJ2-7; D might be TRBD1 (6 bases). The germline gives CDR1 MNHEY, CDR2 SVGEGT. Trimming left V 5 bases short and J 0 bases short, with 11 bases between. The CDR3 is 14 amino acids. The CDR3 bases are TGTGCCAGCAGTCACGGGACACCCTCCTACGAGCAGTACTTC. Encoded protein: CASSHGTPSYEQYF.

This chain connects TRBV7-6 to TRBJ2-2; the match to TRBD2 covers 7 bases. This CDR3 is built from 15 residues. Looked up from germline, CDR1 is SGHVS and CDR2 is FNYEAQ. V lost 3 bases, J lost 2 bases, and 3 bases stayed unmatched. CDR3 sequence reads: CASSFGTTNTGELFF. The CDR3 coding sequence is TGTGCCAGCAGCTTCGGGACTACCAACACCGGGGAGCTGTTTTTT.

V usage is TRBV27 and J usage is TRBJ2-1; D may correspond to TRBD1 or TRBD2 (5 bases each). Germline CDR1 MNHEY, CDR2 SMNVEV (reference sequence). V shed 6 bases and J shed 9 bases, with 18 bases lying between them. This CDR3 has 14 residues. CDR3 in DNA: TGTGCCAGCAGGCCGGGACCCCAACGGGGTGAGCAGTTCTTC. It yields the protein CASRPGPQRGEQFF.

The chain links TRBV19 to TRBJ2-5; D is perhaps TRBD1 (5 bases). The CDR3 runs 15 residues. Deletions cut 1 base from V and 1 base from J, with 10 bases between. CDR1 and CDR2 from the germline V gene are LNHDA and SQIVND (reference sequence). CDR3 nucleotides: TGTGCCAGTAGTATAGGCCAGGGAATCCAAGAGACCCAGTACTTC. Encoded protein: CASSIGQGIQETQYF. Full variable domain (outside the CDR3, taken from reference TRBV19 and TRBJ2-5): DGGITQSPKYLFRKEGQNVTLSCEQNLNHDAMYWYRQDPGQGLRLIYYSQIVNDFQKGDIAEGYSVSREKKESFPLTVTSAQKNPTAFYLCASSIGQGIQETQYFGPGTRLLVL.

The chain carries TRBV7-2 and TRBJ1-3, with 7 bases lining up with TRBD1. The junction had 4 bases not matched to a gene; V was cut back by 5 bases and J by 0 bases. Germline V CDR1 and CDR2: SGHTA, FQGNSA. The CDR3 is made up of 15 amino acids. CDR3 residues: CASSPGQSSGNTIYF. The DNA of the CDR3 is TGTGCCAGCAGCCCGGGACAGAGCTCTGGAAACACCATATATTTT.

The chain has TRBV12-3 or TRBV12-4 and TRBJ1-2; unclear D gene. The CDR3 is 13 residues long. V lost 5 bases and J 13 bases, leaving 20 bases between the germline ends. CDR3 coding DNA: TGTGCCAGCAGTCCAGCGCCCATTTTCGAACGCACCTTC. Protein product: CASSPAPIFERTF.

The J gene is TRBJ2-2, the V gene TRBV19; the match to TRBD1 covers 9 bases. There are 16 residues in the CDR3. Unmatched junction bases numbered 3, after V lost 0 bases and J lost 4 bases. Germline V lookup: CDR1 LNHDA, CDR2 SQIVND (reference sequence). The CDR3 loop reads CASSIDRTGVTGELFF. The DNA for the CDR3 is TGTGCCAGTAGTATAGATCGGACAGGGGTCACCGGGGAGCTGTTTTTT.

The chain carries TRBV5-1 and TRBJ2-2; D not certain. Trimming shortened V by 1 base and J by 0 bases, and 7 bases separated the two germline ends. Germline V gene lookup returns CDR1 SGHRS and CDR2 YFSETQ. The CDR3 runs 15 residues. CDR3 loop: CASSLQDPNTGELFF. Written as DNA, the CDR3 is TGCGCCAGCAGCTTGCAGGATCCGAACACCGGGGAGCTGTTTTTT.

This clone appeared a single time. This chain links TRBV27 with TRBJ2-1; possible D gene TRBD1, 6 bases. Germline lookup yields CDR1 MNHEY and CDR2 SMNVEV (reference sequence). V shed 3 bases and J shed 13 bases, with 19 bases lying between them. The length of the CDR3 is 14 residues. CDR3 nucleotide sequence: TGTGCCAGCAGTTTCTCCCGGCAGGGGCCGTCACAGTTCTTC. Translated, it gives CASSFSRQGPSQFF.